One and the same sample provided the 13 T cell receptor beta chains below, sequenced in a study of blood T cell repertoires in COVID-19 (dated by TCRdb to 2019 to 2021). Library prep was done by the immunoSEQ multiplex PCR assay. TCRdb provides this immuneACCESS table in a form limited to in-frame rearrangements. Some clones are lacking; in checked studies, under half of them reflect an unresolved V gene, and why the rest are absent is not known. The sample data list about 60,000 clones, and 70% to 90% of these were observed just once. The leading ten clones occupy roughly 7.6% of the sample. Input material: peripheral blood. All receptors derive from a human donor with active COVID-19. The donor label of this sample is uncertain.

This clone was seen a few times. The rearrangement joins TRBV4-1 to TRBJ1-2; 7 positions agree with TRBD1. Per germline, CDR1 MGHRA and CDR2 YSYEKL. Losses at the gene ends were 4 bases for V and 3 bases for J; bases not matched to a gene: 2. This CDR3 spans 13 amino acids. The CDR3: CASSPQGDYGYTF. CDR3 sequence (DNA): TGCGCCAGCAGCCCTCAGGGGGACTATGGCTACACCTTC.

The chain links TRBV28 to TRBJ2-4; 7 bases are a match to TRBD2. Germline V gives CDR1 MDHEN, CDR2 SYDVKM. Losses at the gene ends were 3 bases for V and 6 bases for J; bases not matched to a gene: 11. The CDR3 sequence is 16 residues long. The CDR3 sequence is CASSLPGEGILNIQYF. The CDR3 DNA reads as TGTGCCAGCAGTTTGCCCGGGGAGGGCATATTAAACATTCAGTACTTC.

This clone was seen a handful of times. This sequence joins TRBV7-9 and TRBJ1-2; possibly TRBD1 for D (6 bases). The germline gives CDR1 SEHNR, CDR2 FQNEAQ (reference sequence). The V and J ends lost 6 bases and 7 bases respectively, with 15 bases between them. The CDR3 is made up of 13 amino acids. CDR3 loop: CASRPTGPSGYTF. CDR3 bases: TGTGCCAGCAGGCCCACAGGGCCGAGTGGCTACACCTTC.

The chain uses TRBV28 and TRBJ2-1; a weak D match, TRBD1 (5 bases). This CDR3 is built from 13 residues. Germline V gives CDR1 MDHEN, CDR2 SYDVKM. V was cut by 3 bases and J by 3 bases, with 6 bases left in between. The CDR3 reads CASSLGRYNEQFF. In nucleotides, the CDR3 is TGTGCCAGCAGTTTGGGGCGCTACAATGAGCAGTTCTTC.

V is TRBV3-1 (or the pseudogene TRBV3-2) and J is TRBJ2-1; tentatively, D is TRBD2 (7 bases). Germline CDR1 is LGHDT and CDR2 is YNNKEL (reference sequence). The CDR3 has 15 amino acids. Deletions cut 4 bases from V and 6 bases from J, with 16 bases between. In DNA, the CDR3 is TGTGCCAGCAGCCCCCTGGGGGGGGCGGGCAATGAGCAGTTCTTC. Translation: CASSPLGGAGNEQFF.

This chain joins TRBV4-3 and TRBJ1-3, with a possible D match to TRBD1 (6 bases). Germline lookup yields CDR1 LGHNA and CDR2 YSLEER. The germline V and J ends were trimmed by 0 bases and 4 bases, with 13 bases remaining between them. The CDR3 spans 16 residues. As DNA, the CDR3 is TGCGCCAGCAGCCAAGACGGGGGGGCGAGGGGAAACACCATATATTTT. Translating gives CASSQDGGARGNTIYF.

The V call is TRBV7-6, the J call TRBJ2-3, with TRBD2 identical over 11 bases. The V and J ends lost 1 base and 3 bases, in that order; junction bases with no gene match: 3. CDR1 and CDR2 from the germline V gene are SGHVS and FNYEAQ. This CDR3 contains 16 residues. The chain's CDR3 is CASSLGSGGATDTQYF. In nucleotides, the CDR3 is TGTGCCAGCAGCTTAGGTAGCGGGGGGGCTACAGATACGCAGTATTTT.

The chain combines TRBV15 with TRBJ2-6; 9 nucleotides align to TRBD1. The CDR3 sequence is 16 residues long. The trim removed 7 bases at V and 4 bases at J, leaving 8 bases unmatched. Germline V lookup: CDR1 LNHNV, CDR2 YYDKDF (reference sequence). The CDR3 coding sequence is TGTGCCACCACCCCGGGACAGGGATCCGGGGCCAACGTCCTGACTTTC. Amino acids: CATTPGQGSGANVLTF. Variable domain in full (rest from reference TRBV15 and TRBJ2-6): DAMVIQNPRYQVTQFGKPVTLSCSQTLNHNVMYWYQQKSSQAPKLLFHYYDKDFNNEADTPDNFQSRRPNTSFCFLDIRSPGLGDTAMYLCATTPGQGSGANVLTFGAGSRLTVL.

This chain connects TRBV5-5 to TRBJ1-5; the D is unclear. The CDR3 runs 13 residues. Trimming took off 4 bases at V and 5 bases at J, with 10 bases between the two ends. Germline V gene sequence: CDR1 SGHKS, CDR2 YYEKEE (reference sequence). The CDR3 region is CASSPSPDQPQHF. In DNA, the CDR3 is TGTGCCAGCAGCCCCTCCCCGGATCAGCCCCAGCATTTT.

This chain connects TRBV12-3 or TRBV12-4 to TRBJ2-7, with D tentatively TRBD1 (5 bases). CDR3 length: 12 residues. Trimming removed 6 bases from V and 6 bases from J, with 12 bases in between. The DNA for the CDR3 is TGTGCCAGCAGCTTCGCAAGGGGCGAGCAGTACTTC. This translates into CASSFARGEQYF.

This chain joins TRBV6-2 or TRBV6-3 and TRBJ2-7; 12 bases map to TRBD1. Germline CDR1 MNHEY, CDR2 SVGEGT. V shed 1 base, J shed 3 bases, and the junction held 4 bases outside the gene matches. The CDR3 extends over 16 amino acids. The CDR3 DNA is TGTGCCAGCAGTTACTGGGGGACAGGGGGCGACTACGAGCAGTACTTC. Amino acids: CASSYWGTGGDYEQYF.

The chain couples TRBV18 to TRBJ2-3; tentatively, D is TRBD2 (6 bases). Germline-derived CDR1 and CDR2 are KGHSH and LQKENI. V lost 1 base to trimming and J lost 0 bases, with 14 bases between them. CDR3 length: 17 residues. The CDR3 DNA follows: TGTGCCAGCTCACCACAAGTAGCGGCCCTTAGCACAGATACGCAGTATTTT. Amino acids: CASSPQVAALSTDTQYF.

The gene calls are TRBV29-1 and TRBJ1-1; 7 nucleotides match TRBD1. The germline V gene encodes CDR1 SQVTM and CDR2 ANQGSEA. Trimming at V came to 0 bases and at J to 4 bases, leaving 8 bases not matched to a gene. The CDR3 totals 15 residues. CDR3 sequence: CSVEDLRQGFTEAFF. The CDR3 DNA is TGCAGCGTTGAAGATCTGAGACAGGGATTCACTGAAGCTTTCTTT.